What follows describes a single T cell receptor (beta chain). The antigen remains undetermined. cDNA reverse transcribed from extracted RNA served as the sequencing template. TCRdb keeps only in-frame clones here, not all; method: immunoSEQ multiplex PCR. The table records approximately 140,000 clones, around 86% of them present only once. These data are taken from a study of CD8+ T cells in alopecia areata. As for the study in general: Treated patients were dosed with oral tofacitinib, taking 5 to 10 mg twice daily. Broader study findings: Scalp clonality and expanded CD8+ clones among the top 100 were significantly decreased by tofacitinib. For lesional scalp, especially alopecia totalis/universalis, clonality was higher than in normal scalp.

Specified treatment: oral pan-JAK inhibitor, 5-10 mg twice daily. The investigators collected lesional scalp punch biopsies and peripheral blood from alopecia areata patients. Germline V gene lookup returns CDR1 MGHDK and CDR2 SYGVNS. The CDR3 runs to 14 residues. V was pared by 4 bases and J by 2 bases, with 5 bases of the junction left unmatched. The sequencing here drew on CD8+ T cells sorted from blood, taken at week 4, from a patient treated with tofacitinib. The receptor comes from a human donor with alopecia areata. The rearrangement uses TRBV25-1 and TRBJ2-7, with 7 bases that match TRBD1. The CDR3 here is CASSGTGLTYEQYF. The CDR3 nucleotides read TGTGCCAGCAGTGGGACAGGTCTAACCTACGAGCAGTACTTC.